Each of the 5 T cell receptor beta chains below was sequenced from the same sample in a study of cytomegalovirus exposure and HLA in healthy donors. This PCR relied on a set of 60 Vbeta primers and 13 Jbeta primers. The method was immunoSEQ multiplex PCR; TCRdb's version includes in-frame clones alone and lacks a portion of them. This repertoire shows about 140,000 clones, around 76% found once; its top ten account for almost 4%. The sequenced sample was PBMCs. The receptor source for this set is a man aged 18 to 30 in good health and CMV-seronegative.

This clone was counted a few times. The rearrangement joins TRBV30 to TRBJ2-1, with 8 positions matching TRBD2. Germline CDR1 GTSNPN, CDR2 SVGIG (reference sequence). J was trimmed by 0 bases and V by 4 bases; bases with no gene match: 2. This CDR3 has 14 residues. CDR3 in amino acids: CAWTGTSSYNEQFF. The CDR3 DNA sequence: TGTGCCTGGACGGGGACTAGCTCCTACAATGAGCAGTTCTTC.

This clone was seen more than once but under ten times. The gene calls are TRBV11-2 and TRBJ1-1, with 11 nucleotides matching TRBD1. With V trimmed by 4 bases and J by 5 bases, 12 bases remained unmatched. This CDR3 has 17 residues. Germline V CDR1 and CDR2: SGHAT, FQNNGV. The CDR3 sequence: CASSSGQGALVGTEAFF. CDR3 in DNA: TGTGCCAGCAGCTCCGGACAGGGGGCCCTCGTTGGGACTGAAGCTTTCTTT.

The chain has TRBV6-1 and TRBJ1-2, with D unresolved. Trimming took 11 bases from V and 7 from J, leaving 23 bases between them. This CDR3 region has 14 residues. Per the germline V gene, CDR1 is MNHNS and CDR2 is SASEGT. CDR3 nucleotide sequence: TGTGCCCAGCAACGCCGGAGGAAAGGACCTGGCTACACCTTC. Encoded protein: CAQQRRRKGPGYTF.

The rearrangement joins TRBV29-1 to TRBJ1-1, with 7 positions matching TRBD1. This CDR3 has 14 residues. J was trimmed by 2 bases and V by 8 bases; bases with no gene match: 11. The germline V gene has CDR1 SQVTM and CDR2 ANQGSEA. The CDR3 bases are TGCAGCACCTGGACAGGTTCCCTTAACACTGAAGCTTTCTTT. It encodes CSTWTGSLNTEAFF.

The chain joins TRBV2 to TRBJ1-1; D perhaps matches TRBD1 (6 bases). The CDR3 length is 13 residues. V was shortened by 4 bases and J by 1 base, with 7 bases between the two germline ends. Germline V lookup: CDR1 SNHLY, CDR2 FYNNEI. The CDR3 loop is CASSVGGNTEAFF. CDR3 DNA: TGTGCCAGCAGTGTAGGGGGGAACACTGAAGCTTTCTTT.